This is a list of T cell receptor beta chains from one sample in a study of cytomegalovirus exposure and HLA in healthy donors. Clones were read by immunoSEQ multiplex PCR, and TCRdb kept only the in-frame ones, dropping some. The sample contains around 150,000 clones, around 76% of which appear only once. The sequencing sample was made of PBMCs. The receptors were gathered from a girl between 10 and 17 years old in good health and CMV-seropositive. The CDR3 runs from the conserved cysteine through the conserved F or W. D genes are given only for firm matches. The size entry is marked missing in some rows and otherwise reads once, few, many or a size class.

V: TRBV5-1; J: TRBJ2-3; D: TRBD2; size: -; CDR3: CASTLAGEDTQYF; DNA: TGCGCCAGCACGCTAGCGGGAGAAGATACGCAGTATTTT
V: TRBV9; J: TRBJ1-5; D: TRBD1; size: -; CDR3: CASSEGGRQPQHF; DNA: TGTGCCAGCAGTGAAGGGGGCCGTCAGCCCCAGCATTTT
V: TRBV25-1; J: TRBJ1-2; D: TRBD1; size: -; CDR3: CASSEAGTGTHGYTF; DNA: TGTGCCAGCAGTGAGGCCGGGACAGGGACCCATGGCTACACCTTC
V: TRBV27; J: TRBJ2-1; D: -; size: -; CDR3: CASSMRRGGHNEQFF; DNA: TGTGCCAGCAGTATGAGGAGAGGGGGACACAATGAGCAGTTCTTC
V: TRBV19; J: TRBJ2-7; D: TRBD2; size: -; CDR3: CASTPSGGTYEQYF; DNA: TGTGCCAGTACCCCCAGCGGGGGAACCTACGAGCAGTACTTC
V: TRBV28; J: TRBJ2-1; D: TRBD2; size: -; CDR3: CASSFTSGDLWQFF; DNA: TGTGCCAGCAGTTTTACTAGCGGGGACCTTTGGCAGTTCTTC
V: TRBV2; J: TRBJ2-3; D: -; size: once; CDR3: CASTVTDTQYF; DNA: TGTGCCAGCACTGTAACAGATACGCAGTATTTT
V: TRBV27; J: TRBJ2-1; D: -; size: few; CDR3: CASSSRGYNEQFF; DNA: TGTGCCAGCAGTTCCCGGGGGTACAATGAGCAGTTCTTC
V: TRBV14; J: TRBJ2-7; D: -; size: -; CDR3: CASSLASYGEQYF; DNA: TGTGCCAGCAGCCTTGCGAGTTACGGCGAGCAGTACTTC
V: TRBV5-6; J: TRBJ2-5; D: TRBD1; size: -; CDR3: CASSGRQGQETQYF; DNA: TGTGCCAGCAGCGGACGACAGGGCCAGGAGACCCAGTACTTC
V: TRBV4-1; J: TRBJ2-7; D: TRBD1; size: -; CDR3: CASSHPGQGVTYEQYF; DNA: TGCGCCAGCAGCCACCCTGGACAGGGAGTCACCTACGAGCAGTACTTC
V: TRBV29-1; J: TRBJ2-7; D: TRBD2; size: -; CDR3: CSASPGLAIYEQYF; DNA: TGCAGCGCATCACCGGGACTAGCTATCTACGAGCAGTACTTC
V: TRBV6-5; J: TRBJ2-7; D: -; size: -; CDR3: CASSYRGIGEQYF; DNA: TGTGCCAGCAGTTACAGGGGGATTGGGGAGCAGTACTTC
V: TRBV7-6; J: TRBJ2-3; D: TRBD2; size: -; CDR3: CASSSQREATDTQYF; DNA: TGTGCCAGCAGCTCCCAGCGGGAGGCCACAGATACGCAGTATTTT
V: TRBV6-5; J: TRBJ2-3; D: -; size: -; CDR3: CASSSTRFQTGTQYF; DNA: TGTGCCAGCAGTTCCACGCGTTTCCAGACAGGTACGCAGTATTTT
V: TRBV2; J: TRBJ2-7; D: TRBD2; size: -; CDR3: CASTRPGLGYEQYF; DNA: TGTGCCAGCACTCGACCGGGACTAGGGTACGAGCAGTACTTC
V: TRBV6-1; J: TRBJ2-1; D: TRBD2; size: -; CDR3: CASNLAGGADEQFF; DNA: TGTGCCAGCAATCTAGCGGGGGGGGCGGATGAGCAGTTCTTC
V: TRBV10-2; J: TRBJ2-5; D: TRBD2; size: -; CDR3: CASSEVAGGGETQYF; DNA: TGCGCCAGCAGTGAGGTAGCGGGGGGGGGAGAGACCCAGTACTTC
V: TRBV10-2; J: TRBJ2-1; D: TRBD1; size: -; CDR3: CASSSDRAYNEQFF; DNA: TGCGCCAGCAGTTCAGACAGGGCCTACAATGAGCAGTTCTTC
V: TRBV4-1; J: TRBJ2-5; D: TRBD2; size: -; CDR3: CASSQLGLAEQETQYF; DNA: TGCGCCAGCAGCCAATTGGGACTAGCGGAACAAGAGACCCAGTACTTC
V: TRBV5-1; J: TRBJ2-1; D: TRBD2; size: -; CDR3: CASSLTGTSGANEQFF; DNA: TGCGCCAGCAGCTTGACCGGGACTAGCGGGGCCAATGAGCAGTTCTTC
V: TRBV5-1; J: TRBJ2-1; D: TRBD2; size: -; CDR3: CASSPGVGSGSSYNEQFF; DNA: TGCGCCAGCAGCCCGGGAGTGGGTAGCGGGAGCTCCTACAATGAGCAGTTCTTC
V: TRBV30; J: TRBJ2-6; D: -; size: -; CDR3: CAWSVQGWSTTIFGANVLTF; DNA: TGTGCCTGGAGTGTACAAGGTTGGAGTACCACCATTTTCGGGGCCAACGTCCTGACTTTC
V: TRBV5-1; J: TRBJ2-7; D: -; size: -; CDR3: CASSLGVLSEVREQYF; DNA: TGCGCCAGCAGCTTGGGAGTATTGTCTGAGGTCCGCGAGCAGTACTTC
V: TRBV5-6; J: TRBJ2-3; D: TRBD1; size: -; CDR3: CASSFPSTSRGTDTQYF; DNA: TGTGCCAGCAGCTTCCCCTCTACGAGCAGGGGGACAGATACGCAGTATTTT
V: TRBV4-3; J: TRBJ2-7; D: -; size: -; CDR3: CASSQGRHGSYEQYF; DNA: TGCGCCAGCAGCCAAGGACGACACGGCTCCTACGAGCAGTACTTC
V: TRBV6-1; J: TRBJ1-1; D: -; size: few; CDR3: CATRTGNTEAFF; DNA: TGTGCCACACGGACTGGGAACACTGAAGCTTTCTTT
V: TRBV6-5; J: TRBJ1-2; D: -; size: once; CDR3: CASTTPRTGIYGYTF; DNA: TGTGCCAGCACCACTCCACGAACAGGGATCTATGGCTACACCTTC